This T cell receptor beta chain was captured by sequencing in a study of T cell changes during pregnancy in multiple sclerosis (dated by TCRdb to the late 2010s). With regard to the full study: Changes in the T cell repertoire over the course of pregnancy were examined in this study in women with multiple sclerosis.

For this clone: Its recognized antigen is unknown. No base qualities exist here, and no much larger clone lies one base off it.

The CDR3 holds 14 amino acids from the cysteine to the phenylalanine. Only the CDR3 part of the read is kept: 42 bases, read in frame from the first base. Germline trimming amounts to 3 bases on V and 5 bases on J, with 4 as the count of junction bases outside the gene matches. The germline V gene supplies CDR1 SGHVS and CDR2 FNYEAQ. Library preparation employed the immunoSEQ multiplex PCR assay. As stored in TCRdb, this immuneACCESS dataset retains in-frame rearrangements with V and J assigned. A fraction of the clones does not appear; measured against another copy, unresolved V genes explain less than half of the discrepancy, and the remainder lacks a known reason. The sample includes roughly 60,000 clones, with about nine tenths observed a single time. The ten largest clones add up to over 0.45% of the sample.

This clonotype originated in a female donor with multiple sclerosis, enrolled in a pregnancy study. The V and J segments used are TRBV7-6 and TRBJ2-3; a stretch of 8 junction bases matches TRBD2. The material sequenced was CD4+ T cells from peripheral blood mononuclear cells, taken in the first trimester of pregnancy. Here the CDR3 is given as CASSLAGGRDTQYF. The DNA is as follows: TGTGCCAGCAGCTTGGCGGGGGGCAGAGATACGCAGTATTTT.